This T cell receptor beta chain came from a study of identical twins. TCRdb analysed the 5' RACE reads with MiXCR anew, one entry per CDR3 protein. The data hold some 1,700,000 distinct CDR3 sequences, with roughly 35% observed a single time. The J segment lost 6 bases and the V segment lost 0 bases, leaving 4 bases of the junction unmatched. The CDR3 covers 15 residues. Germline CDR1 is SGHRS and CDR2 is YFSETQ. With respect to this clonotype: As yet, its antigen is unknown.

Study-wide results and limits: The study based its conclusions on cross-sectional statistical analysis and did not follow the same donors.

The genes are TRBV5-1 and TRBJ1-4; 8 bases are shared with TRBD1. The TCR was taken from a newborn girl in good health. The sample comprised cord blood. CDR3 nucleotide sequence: TGCGCCAGCAGCTTGGGACAGGGGCCATATGAAAAACTGTTTTTT. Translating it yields CASSLGQGPYEKLFF.